Each of the 22 T cell receptor beta chains below was sequenced from the same sample in a study of cytomegalovirus exposure and HLA in healthy donors. Measured with immunoSEQ multiplex PCR; TCRdb has only the in-frame clones, and not every one. The sample records fewer than 200,000 clones, roughly 85% being singletons. Sequenced material: PBMCs. Receptors were obtained from a man aged 18 to 29 in good health and CMV-seropositive.

The CDR3 region is CASSQLYMGARGYTF. Written as DNA, the CDR3 is TGTGCCAGCAGCCAGTTATATATGGGGGCGCGGGGCTACACCTTC. The chain is built from TRBV5-8 and TRBJ1-2; D may be TRBD1 (6 bases). CDR3 size: 15 residues. Germline V lookup: CDR1 SGHTS, CDR2 YDEGEE. With 4 bases removed from V and 8 bases from J, the gap between germline ends came to 21 bases.

This clone showed up just once. The chain couples TRBV29-1 to TRBJ2-1; 11 nucleotides align to TRBD2. Losses at the gene ends were 6 bases for V and 4 bases for J; bases not matched to a gene: 5. The CDR3 has 14 residues. Germline loops: CDR1 SQVTM, CDR2 ANQGSEA. CDR3 nucleotides: TGCAGCGTCCTAGCGGGAGGATTTTACAATGAGCAGTTCTTC. It encodes CSVLAGGFYNEQFF.

The chain couples TRBV6-5 to TRBJ1-1; D is undetermined. Per germline, CDR1 MNHEY and CDR2 SVGAGI. V lost 6 bases and J lost 5, with 13 bases in between. This CDR3 comprises 13 residues. Here the CDR3 reads CASRTRRETEAFF. CDR3 coding DNA: TGTGCCAGCAGGACCCGACGGGAGACTGAAGCTTTCTTT.

This chain links TRBV28 with TRBJ2-7, with TRBD2 identical over 7 bases. V was clipped by 5 bases and J by 6 bases; unmatched bases: 4. The germline V gene has CDR1 MDHEN and CDR2 SYDVKM. The CDR3 extends over 12 amino acids. The CDR3 here is CASSTTSSEQYF. In DNA, the CDR3 is TGTGCCAGCAGTACGACTAGCAGCGAGCAGTACTTC.

The rearrangement joins TRBV12-5 to TRBJ2-3; 11 bases fit TRBD1. The germline V gene has CDR1 LGHNT and CDR2 FRNRAP. The CDR3 loop spans 13 amino acids. V dropped 11 bases and J dropped 1; count of bases not matched to a gene: 2. CDR3 nucleotide sequence: TGTGCTTCGGACAGGGGGCGCACAGATACGCAGTATTTT. This gives the protein CASDRGRTDTQYF.

With respect to this clone: At one end the junction does not follow the germline gene, possibly because of a read error. The chain recombines TRBV18 with TRBJ2-1; 10 bases line up with TRBD2. The CDR3 covers 15 residues. CDR1 is KGHSH, CDR2 LQKENI, per germline. Written as DNA, the CDR3 is TGTGCCAGCTCCCCACTAGCGGGGAACTACAATGAGCAGTTCTTC. Protein product: CASSPLAGNYNEQFF.

A few counts support this clone. The sample contains more than one DNA sequence encoding this CDR3. The chain employs TRBV28 and TRBJ2-3; the D gene is possibly TRBD2 (6 bases). The germline V gene encodes CDR1 MDHEN and CDR2 SYDVKM. This CDR3 has 14 amino acids. Trimming removed 5 bases at V and 0 bases at J, with 9 bases between. The CDR3 here is CASSLGGSTDTQYF. The CDR3 DNA reads as TGTGCCAGCAGTCTTGGGGGGAGCACAGATACGCAGTATTTT.

The chain joins TRBV6-6 to TRBJ1-5, with TRBD1 matching 12 bases. V shed 6 bases and J 6 bases; nucleotides not matched to a gene: 3. This CDR3 has 14 amino acids. The V gene's germline CDR1 is MNHNY and CDR2 SVGAGI (reference sequence). The CDR3 here is CASRPGQGAQPQHF. The CDR3 nucleotides read TGTGCCAGCAGGCCGGGACAGGGGGCTCAGCCCCAGCATTTT.

The chain has TRBV27 and TRBJ1-2, with 8 bases identical to TRBD1. From germline, CDR1 is MNHEY and CDR2 SMNVEV (reference sequence). This CDR3 has 13 amino acids. Trimming at V came to 3 bases and at J to 8 bases, leaving 5 bases not matched to a gene. CDR3 region: CASSFTQGAGYTF. The CDR3 DNA reads as TGTGCCAGCAGTTTCACCCAGGGGGCGGGCTACACCTTC.

This clone was counted a single time. The rearrangement links TRBV29-1 to TRBJ2-7; TRBD1 might be the D (6 bases). Trimming shortened V by 1 base and J by 2 bases, and 12 bases separated the two germline ends. In germline, CDR1 is SQVTM, CDR2 ANQGSEA. The CDR3 is 14 amino acids. CDR3: CSVEASTGTYEQYF. The CDR3 DNA follows: TGCAGCGTTGAAGCCAGCACAGGGACCTACGAGCAGTACTTC.

The rearrangement links TRBV5-1 to TRBJ2-1; D is possibly TRBD2 (6 bases). Trimming pared 4 bases from V and 7 bases from J, leaving 15 bases between. The CDR3 contains 14 residues. In germline, CDR1 is SGHRS, CDR2 YFSETQ. The CDR3 region has the DNA TGCGCCAGCAGCCGGGACTCCGTCCGGAATGAGCAGTTCTTC. This encodes CASSRDSVRNEQFF.

The rearrangement uses TRBV7-9 and TRBJ2-1; 8 positions match TRBD1. Germline V gives CDR1 SEHNR, CDR2 FQNEAQ (reference sequence). There are 15 residues in the CDR3. The junction had 12 bases not matched to a gene; V was cut back by 5 bases and J by 9 bases. The CDR3 DNA reads as TGTGCCAGCAGCCCTCCCGGGGCCAGGGGGCTTGAGCAGTTCTTC. Protein product: CASSPPGARGLEQFF.

The CDR3 spells CAWDGTGLNEKLFF. The DNA of the CDR3 is TGTGCCTGGGACGGGACTGGCCTTAATGAAAAACTGTTTTTT. This chain links TRBV30 with TRBJ1-4, with D possibly being TRBD1 (5 bases). The CDR3 length is 14 residues. The V gene's germline CDR1 is GTSNPN and CDR2 SVGIG (reference sequence). V lost 5 bases to trimming and J lost 4 bases, with 14 bases between them.

The chain combines TRBV28 with TRBJ1-4; weak D call: TRBD1 (5 bases). The CDR3 loop spans 15 amino acids. Germline CDR1 and CDR2: MDHEN and SYDVKM. The ends were cut back, 1 base at V and 8 bases at J, with 14 bases in the middle. CDR3 coding DNA: TGTGCCAGCAGTTTATTAAGGGGAACCCACGAAAAACTGTTTTTT. Translated: CASSLLRGTHEKLFF.

The chain recombines TRBV30 with TRBJ1-5, with 8 bases that match TRBD1. CDR3 length equals 14 residues. Germline V gene lookup returns CDR1 GTSNPN and CDR2 SVGIG (reference sequence). The V segment lost 3 bases and the J segment 9 bases; nucleotides outside the gene matches: 10. CDR3 sequence: CAWSLGQGGTPQHF. CDR3 DNA sequence: TGTGCCTGGAGCTTAGGACAGGGAGGAACGCCCCAGCATTTT. The variable domain in full, with the rest retrieved from reference TRBV30 and TRBJ1-5, is SQTIHQWPATLVQPVGSPLSLECTVEGTSNPNLYWYRQAAGRGLQLLFYSVGIGQISSEVPQNLSASRPQDRQFILSSKKLLLSDSGFYLCAWSLGQGGTPQHFGDGTRLSIL.

The chain links TRBV5-1 to TRBJ2-7; 7 positions agree with TRBD2. The V gene end was trimmed by 7 bases and the J gene end by 0 bases; junction bases not matched to a gene: 7. Germline CDR1 reads SGHRS; CDR2 reads YFSETQ. The CDR3 sequence is 14 residues long. The CDR3 nucleotides read TGCGCCAGCCGCGGGGGACCCAGCTCCTACGAGCAGTACTTC. The encoded protein is CASRGGPSSYEQYF.

The rearrangement joins TRBV28 to TRBJ2-2; 9 bases line up with TRBD1. The germline V gene has CDR1 MDHEN and CDR2 SYDVKM. The CDR3 spans 15 residues. The junction had 6 bases not matched to a gene; V was cut back by 7 bases and J by 3 bases. This CDR3 is CASTGTGYYTGELFF. The CDR3 coding sequence is TGTGCCAGCACCGGGACAGGGTACTACACCGGGGAGCTGTTTTTT.

The chain couples TRBV29-1 to TRBJ1-2; D is undetermined. The CDR3 consists of 15 residues. Trimming left V 2 bases short and J 1 base short, with 14 bases between. CDR1 and CDR2 (germline): SQVTM, ANQGSEA. CDR3 sequence: CSVEQPTNLNYGYTF. The CDR3 DNA sequence: TGCAGCGTTGAACAGCCGACAAACCTTAACTATGGCTACACCTTC. The variable domain in full, completed from reference TRBV29-1 and TRBJ1-2, reads SAVISQKPSRDICQRGTSLTIQCQVDSQVTMMFWYRQQPGQSLTLIATANQGSEATYESGFVIDKFPISRPNLTFSTLTVSNMSPEDSSIYLCSVEQPTNLNYGYTFGSGTRLTVV.

The chain combines TRBV10-3 with TRBJ1-5; 7 nucleotides align to TRBD1. The CDR3 spans 15 residues. J lost 6 bases, V lost 2 bases, and 7 bases had no gene match. Germline CDR1 and CDR2: ENHRY and SYGVKD. CDR3 nucleotides: TGTGCCATCAGTGAGACGGACAGGATGGGTCAGCCCCAGCATTTT. Translation gives CAISETDRMGQPQHF.

This clone has a single count. The chain recombines TRBV6-1 with TRBJ2-3; TRBD1 aligns across 7 bases. Germline trimming cut 4 bases from V and 2 bases from J; bases unmatched to any gene: 3. The CDR3 is made up of 14 amino acids. The germline V gene has CDR1 MNHNS and CDR2 SASEGT. In DNA form, the CDR3 reads TGTGCCAGCAGTGGGGACAGTTACACAGATACGCAGTATTTT. Translating gives CASSGDSYTDTQYF.

The chain employs TRBV28 and TRBJ2-2; tentative D call: TRBD1 (6 bases). The CDR3 has 15 amino acids. V lost 6 bases and J 6 bases, leaving 17 bases between the germline ends. Germline CDR1 MDHEN, CDR2 SYDVKM. As DNA, the CDR3 is TGTGCCAGCAGGGTCACAGGGTCAAGCGCCGGGGAGCTGTTTTTT. Its protein product is CASRVTGSSAGELFF. Variable domain in full (rest from reference TRBV28 and TRBJ2-2): DVKVTQSSRYLVKRTGEKVFLECVQDMDHENMFWYRQDPGLGLRLIYFSYDVKMKEKGDIPEGYSVSREKKERFSLILESASTNQTSMYLCASRVTGSSAGELFFGEGSRLTVL.

V is TRBV18 and J is TRBJ1-2; 10 bases line up with TRBD1. The CDR3 sequence is 18 residues long. The J segment lost 6 bases and the V segment lost 3 bases, leaving 16 bases of the junction unmatched. Germline lookup yields CDR1 KGHSH and CDR2 LQKENI. This CDR3 reads CASSPIMTPGQGEDGYTF. The CDR3 nucleotides are TGTGCCAGCTCACCGATTATGACCCCCGGACAGGGGGAAGATGGCTACACCTTC.